These 14 T cell receptor beta chains share one sample of origin, sequenced in a study of shared clonotypes between healthy human individuals (dated by TCRdb to between 2020 and 2021). Library preparation employed the immunoSEQ multiplex PCR assay. The source is immuneACCESS, and TCRdb retained only in-frame sequences with V and J called. Part of the clones is not carried over; for the studies checked, unresolved V genes explain less than half of this, and the remainder is unexplained. For this sample there are 1.4 million to 1.5 million clones; roughly 96% appear just once. The ten top clones hold about 1% of the sample. Material: naive CD4+ T cells sorted from blood. Interpreted using the paper, the cell subset or site label stands for: CD45RA+ positively selected. The origin of the receptors is a man younger than 45 in good health.

The V call is TRBV19, the J call TRBJ2-7; D remains unclear. V shed 6 bases and J shed 6 bases, with 15 bases lying between them. The CDR3 is made up of 13 amino acids. Germline CDR1 LNHDA, CDR2 SQIVND (reference sequence). CDR3 in amino acids: CASSPRVVGEQYF. CDR3 nucleotides: TGTGCCAGTAGCCCTAGGGTCGTCGGCGAGCAGTACTTC. Using reference TRBV19 and TRBJ2-7 for the parts outside the CDR3, the full variable domain is DGGITQSPKYLFRKEGQNVTLSCEQNLNHDAMYWYRQDPGQGLRLIYYSQIVNDFQKGDIAEGYSVSREKKESFPLTVTSAQKNPTAFYLCASSPRVVGEQYFGPGTRLTVT.

J is TRBJ2-5 and V is TRBV5-4; tentatively, D is TRBD2 (7 bases). This CDR3 has 15 residues. V was clipped by 2 bases and J by 4 bases, with 15 bases between them. Per germline, CDR1 SGHNT and CDR2 YYREEE (reference sequence). The CDR3: CASSFLGGGGETQYF. As DNA, the CDR3 is TGTGCCAGCAGCTTCTTGGGGGGAGGGGGAGAGACCCAGTACTTC. Drawing the rest from reference TRBV5-4 and TRBJ2-5, the complete variable domain is ETGVTQSPTHLIKTRGQQVTLRCSSQSGHNTVSWYQQALGQGPQFIFQYYREEENGRGNFPPRFSGLQFPNYSSELNVNALELDDSALYLCASSFLGGGGETQYFGPGTRLLVL.

V gene TRBV11-2 combines with J gene TRBJ1-4; D uncertain. Between the trimmed V and J ends, which lost 1 base and 17 bases, there was a span of 14 bases. The CDR3 has 12 residues. Germline V gives CDR1 SGHAT, CDR2 FQNNGV. CDR3 bases: TGTGCCAGCAGCTTAGGTGGGAGAGGACTCTTTTTT. This translates into CASSLGGRGLFF.

J is TRBJ1-4 and V is TRBV19, with D possibly TRBD1 on 5 matching bases. The V end was cut by 5 bases, the J end by 5 bases, with 15 bases between. The CDR3 is 15 residues long. The germline V gene encodes CDR1 LNHDA and CDR2 SQIVND (reference sequence). The CDR3 sequence is CASSFRTSRNEKLFF. The DNA of the CDR3 is TGTGCCAGTAGTTTCCGGACAAGCAGAAATGAAAAACTGTTTTTT.

The chain recombines TRBV6-1 with TRBJ2-1; unclear D gene. The CDR3 has 12 residues. The germline V gene encodes CDR1 MNHNS and CDR2 SASEGT. V shed 6 bases and J shed 3 bases, with 6 bases lying between them. CDR3 in amino acids: CASRSLYNEQFF. CDR3 in DNA: TGTGCCAGCAGAAGCCTCTACAATGAGCAGTTCTTC.

The CDR3 is CASSQPWGAQETQYF. The CDR3 DNA sequence: TGTGCCAGCTCACAGCCATGGGGGGCTCAAGAGACCCAGTACTTC. V is TRBV18 and J is TRBJ2-5; the D call may be TRBD1 or TRBD2 (6 bases each). This CDR3 has 15 residues. Looked up from germline, CDR1 is KGHSH and CDR2 is LQKENI. V was pared by 4 bases and J by 2 bases, with 14 bases between. Using reference TRBV18 and TRBJ2-5 for the parts outside the CDR3, the full variable domain is NAGVMQNPRHLVRRRGQEARLRCSPMKGHSHVYWYRQLPEEGLKFMVYLQKENIIDESGMPKERFSAEFPKEGPSILRIQQVVRGDSAAYFCASSQPWGAQETQYFGPGTRLLVL.

This clone was picked up one time. The V call is TRBV5-6, the J call TRBJ1-1, with D possibly matching TRBD1 (5 bases). Germline V lookup: CDR1 SGHDT, CDR2 YYEEEE. Between the trimmed V and J ends, which lost 2 bases and 1 base, there was a span of 12 bases. The CDR3 is made up of 15 amino acids. CDR3 loop: CASSFSGNGNTEAFF. CDR3 nucleotides: TGTGCCAGCAGCTTTTCAGGGAATGGGAACACTGAAGCTTTCTTT. Full variable domain (outside the CDR3, taken from reference TRBV5-6 and TRBJ1-1): DAGVTQSPTHLIKTRGQQVTLRCSPKSGHDTVSWYQQALGQGPQFIFQYYEEEERQRGNFPDRFSGHQFPNYSSELNVNALLLGDSALYLCASSFSGNGNTEAFFGQGTRLTVV.

Only one count was recorded for this clone. The chain recombines TRBV28 with TRBJ1-1, with D maybe TRBD1 (5 bases). Trimming took 6 bases from V and 0 from J, leaving 14 bases between them. The CDR3 is made up of 15 amino acids. Germline loops: CDR1 MDHEN, CDR2 SYDVKM. The CDR3 is CASSLHGAMNTEAFF. CDR3 DNA sequence: TGTGCCAGCAGCCTTCACGGGGCAATGAACACTGAAGCTTTCTTT. Complete variable domain (other parts from reference TRBV28 and TRBJ1-1): DVKVTQSSRYLVKRTGEKVFLECVQDMDHENMFWYRQDPGLGLRLIYFSYDVKMKEKGDIPEGYSVSREKKERFSLILESASTNQTSMYLCASSLHGAMNTEAFFGQGTRLTVV.

The chain combines TRBV25-1 with TRBJ2-7; D gene uncertain. The length of the CDR3 is 11 residues. V lost 5 bases and J 2 bases, leaving 4 bases between the germline ends. Germline loops: CDR1 MGHDK, CDR2 SYGVNS. This chain's CDR3 is CASSTTYEQYF. In nucleotides, the CDR3 is TGTGCCAGCAGTACAACCTACGAGCAGTACTTC.

The chain's CDR3 is CASSLELYYEQYF. The CDR3 DNA is TGTGCCAGCAGCTTGGAACTATACTACGAGCAGTACTTC. The chain recombines TRBV7-2 with TRBJ2-7; D gene uncertain. The germline CDR1 and CDR2 sequences are SGHTA and FQGNSA. Trimming removed 3 bases from V and 3 bases from J, with 9 bases in between. CDR3 size: 13 residues.

This clone showed up just once. The genes are TRBV5-1 and TRBJ2-4; 9 nucleotides match TRBD1. The germline V gene has CDR1 SGHRS and CDR2 YFSETQ. V was clipped by 4 bases and J by 8 bases; unmatched bases: 16. This CDR3 is built from 17 residues. CDR3 DNA: TGCGCCAGCAGCAAGCCCTTTGACAGGGGGAAGAAGGACATTCAGTACTTC. Its protein product is CASSKPFDRGKKDIQYF. The whole variable domain, filled in from reference TRBV5-1 and TRBJ2-4, reads KAGVTQTPRYLIKTRGQQVTLSCSPISGHRSVSWYQQTPGQGLQFLFEYFSETQRNKGNFPGRFSGRQFSNSRSEMNVSTLELGDSALYLCASSKPFDRGKKDIQYFGAGTRLSVL.

The rearrangement joins TRBV7-9 to TRBJ2-7; TRBD1 matches 7 bases. The V gene's germline CDR1 is SEHNR and CDR2 FQNEAQ (reference sequence). CDR3 length: 13 amino acids. With V trimmed by 7 bases and J by 2 bases, 5 bases remained unmatched. CDR3 nucleotide sequence: TGTGCCAGCACAGGGGACAGTACCTACGAGCAGTACTTC. It yields the protein CASTGDSTYEQYF. The complete variable domain, with remaining parts taken from reference TRBV7-9 and TRBJ2-7, reads DTGVSQNPRHKITKRGQNVTFRCDPISEHNRLYWYRQTLGQGPEFLTYFQNEAQLEKSRLLSDRFSAERPKGSFSTLEIQRTEQGDSAMYLCASTGDSTYEQYFGPGTRLTVT.

The chain recombines TRBV28 with TRBJ2-2; D gene ambiguous. CDR3 length: 12 residues. The V gene lost 7 bases and the J gene lost 6 bases, with 9 bases spanning the gap. Germline lookup yields CDR1 MDHEN and CDR2 SYDVKM. CDR3 protein: CASTIFAGELFF. The CDR3 coding sequence is TGTGCCAGCACAATTTTTGCCGGGGAGCTGTTTTTT. Filled out from reference TRBV28 and TRBJ2-2, the complete variable domain reads DVKVTQSSRYLVKRTGEKVFLECVQDMDHENMFWYRQDPGLGLRLIYFSYDVKMKEKGDIPEGYSVSREKKERFSLILESASTNQTSMYLCASTIFAGELFFGEGSRLTVL.

The chain recombines TRBV30 with TRBJ2-5; a weak D match, TRBD2 (7 bases). V shed 2 bases and J shed 5 bases, with 15 bases lying between them. Germline lookup yields CDR1 GTSNPN and CDR2 SVGIG (reference sequence). The CDR3 extends over 14 amino acids. The CDR3 nucleotides read TGTGCCTGGAGTCCCCTGGGGGGGCGGGAGACCCAGTACTTC. It specifies CAWSPLGGRETQYF. Full variable domain (outside the CDR3, taken from reference TRBV30 and TRBJ2-5): SQTIHQWPATLVQPVGSPLSLECTVEGTSNPNLYWYRQAAGRGLQLLFYSVGIGQISSEVPQNLSASRPQDRQFILSSKKLLLSDSGFYLCAWSPLGGRETQYFGPGTRLLVL.